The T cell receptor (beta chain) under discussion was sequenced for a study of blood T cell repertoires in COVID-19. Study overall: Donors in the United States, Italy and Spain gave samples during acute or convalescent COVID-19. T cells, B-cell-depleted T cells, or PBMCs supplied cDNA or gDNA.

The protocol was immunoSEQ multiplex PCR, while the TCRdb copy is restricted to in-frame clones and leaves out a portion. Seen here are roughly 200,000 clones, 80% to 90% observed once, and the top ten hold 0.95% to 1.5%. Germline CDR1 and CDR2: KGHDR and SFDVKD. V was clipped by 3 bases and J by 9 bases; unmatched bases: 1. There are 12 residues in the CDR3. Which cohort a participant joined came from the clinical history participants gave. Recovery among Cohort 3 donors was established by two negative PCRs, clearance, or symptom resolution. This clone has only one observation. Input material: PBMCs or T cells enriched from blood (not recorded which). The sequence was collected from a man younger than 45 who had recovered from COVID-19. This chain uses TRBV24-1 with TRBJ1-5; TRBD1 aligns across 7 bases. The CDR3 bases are TGTGCCACCAGTGATCCAGGGGGGCCCCAGCATTTT. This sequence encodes CATSDPGGPQHF.